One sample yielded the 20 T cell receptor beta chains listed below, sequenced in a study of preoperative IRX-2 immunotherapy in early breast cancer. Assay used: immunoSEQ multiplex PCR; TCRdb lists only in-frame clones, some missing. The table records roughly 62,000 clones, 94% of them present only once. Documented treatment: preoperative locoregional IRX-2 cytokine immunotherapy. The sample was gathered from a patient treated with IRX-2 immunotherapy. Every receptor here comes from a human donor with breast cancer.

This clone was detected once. The CDR3 DNA follows: TGTGCCAGCAGCCCAGTCCCGGGACAGGGAAACTATGGCTACACCTTC. This codes for CASSPVPGQGNYGYTF. The chain uses TRBV5-4 and TRBJ1-2, with 9 positions matching TRBD1. Germline CDR1 reads SGHNT; CDR2 reads YYREEE (reference sequence). The V segment lost 4 bases and the J segment 2 bases; nucleotides outside the gene matches: 9. This CDR3 is 16 amino acids long.

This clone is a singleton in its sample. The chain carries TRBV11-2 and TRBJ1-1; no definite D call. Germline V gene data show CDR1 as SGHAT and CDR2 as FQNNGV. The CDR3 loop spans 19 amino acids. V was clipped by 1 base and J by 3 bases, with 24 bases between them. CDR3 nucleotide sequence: TGTGCCAGCAGCTTAGGAAAAGGTGTAAGTTTTCGGCGCGACACTGAAGCTTTCTTT. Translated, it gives CASSLGKGVSFRRDTEAFF.

The CDR3 sequence is CASSPAVRGNEQFF. CDR3 bases: TGTGCCAGCTCACCCGCTGTTCGGGGGAATGAGCAGTTCTTC. J is TRBJ2-1 and V is TRBV18; the D gene is possibly TRBD2 (6 bases). The CDR3 runs 14 residues. Germline-derived CDR1 and CDR2 are KGHSH and LQKENI. Trimming removed 3 bases from V and 7 bases from J, with 13 bases in between. Filled out from reference TRBV18 and TRBJ2-1, the complete variable domain reads NAGVMQNPRHLVRRRGQEARLRCSPMKGHSHVYWYRQLPEEGLKFMVYLQKENIIDESGMPKERFSAEFPKEGPSILRIQQVVRGDSAAYFCASSPAVRGNEQFFGPGTRLTVL.

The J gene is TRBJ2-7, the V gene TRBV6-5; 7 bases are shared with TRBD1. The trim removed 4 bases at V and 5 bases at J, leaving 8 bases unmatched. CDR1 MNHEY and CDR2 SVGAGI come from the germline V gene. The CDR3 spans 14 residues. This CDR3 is CASSSLGGINEQYF. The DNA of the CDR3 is TGTGCCAGCAGTTCACTAGGGGGCATAAACGAGCAGTACTTC.

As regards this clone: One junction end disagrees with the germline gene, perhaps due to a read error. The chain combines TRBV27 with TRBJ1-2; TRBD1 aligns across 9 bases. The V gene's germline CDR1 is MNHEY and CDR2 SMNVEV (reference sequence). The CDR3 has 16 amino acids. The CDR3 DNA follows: TGTGCCGGCAGTATCGCCGGGACAGGGTTTAACTATGGCTACACCTTC. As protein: CAGSIAGTGFNYGYTF.

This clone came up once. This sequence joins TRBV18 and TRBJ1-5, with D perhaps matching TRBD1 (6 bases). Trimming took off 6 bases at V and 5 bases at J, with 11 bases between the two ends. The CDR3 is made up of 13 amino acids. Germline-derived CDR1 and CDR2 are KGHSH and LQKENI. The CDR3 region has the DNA TGTGCCAGCTCTAAGGGGGTGGATCAGCCCCAGCATTTT. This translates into CASSKGVDQPQHF.

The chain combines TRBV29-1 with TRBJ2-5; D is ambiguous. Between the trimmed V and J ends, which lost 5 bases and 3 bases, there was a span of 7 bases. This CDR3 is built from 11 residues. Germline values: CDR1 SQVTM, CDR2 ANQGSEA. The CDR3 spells CSVNSKETQYF. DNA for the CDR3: TGCAGCGTTAACAGTAAAGAGACCCAGTACTTC.

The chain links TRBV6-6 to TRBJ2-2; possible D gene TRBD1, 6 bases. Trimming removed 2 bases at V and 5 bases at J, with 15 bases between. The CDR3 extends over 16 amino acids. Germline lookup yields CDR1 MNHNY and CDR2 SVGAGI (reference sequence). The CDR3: CASSYPLGTQTGELFF. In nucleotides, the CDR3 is TGTGCCAGCAGTTACCCCCTCGGGACACAAACCGGGGAGCTGTTTTTT.

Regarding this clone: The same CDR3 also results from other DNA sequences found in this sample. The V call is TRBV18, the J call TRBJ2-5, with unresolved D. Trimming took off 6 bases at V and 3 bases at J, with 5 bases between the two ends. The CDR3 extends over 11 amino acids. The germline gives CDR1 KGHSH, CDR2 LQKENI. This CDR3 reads CASSPEETQYF. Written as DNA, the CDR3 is TGTGCCAGCTCCCCGGAAGAGACCCAGTACTTC. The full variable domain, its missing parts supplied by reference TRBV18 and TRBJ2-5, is NAGVMQNPRHLVRRRGQEARLRCSPMKGHSHVYWYRQLPEEGLKFMVYLQKENIIDESGMPKERFSAEFPKEGPSILRIQQVVRGDSAAYFCASSPEETQYFGPGTRLLVL.

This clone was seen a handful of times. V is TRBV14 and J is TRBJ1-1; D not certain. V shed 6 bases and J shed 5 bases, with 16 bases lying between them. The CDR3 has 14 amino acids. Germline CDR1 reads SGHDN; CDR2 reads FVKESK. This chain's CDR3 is CASSPHRRATEAFF. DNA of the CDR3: TGTGCCAGCAGTCCGCACCGCCGGGCGACTGAAGCTTTCTTT.

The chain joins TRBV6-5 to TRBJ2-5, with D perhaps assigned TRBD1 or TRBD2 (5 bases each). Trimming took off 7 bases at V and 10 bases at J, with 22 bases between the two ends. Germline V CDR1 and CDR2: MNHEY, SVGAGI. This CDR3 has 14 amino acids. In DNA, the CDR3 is TGTGCCAGCACCCCCACCCCTCTGTGGGGGATCCAGTACTTC. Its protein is CASTPTPLWGIQYF.

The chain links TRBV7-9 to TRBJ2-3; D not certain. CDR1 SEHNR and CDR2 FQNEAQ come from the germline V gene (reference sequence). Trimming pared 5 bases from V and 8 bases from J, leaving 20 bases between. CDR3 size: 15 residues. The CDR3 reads CASSLSSGLGSTQYF. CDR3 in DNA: TGTGCCAGCAGCCTCTCTTCCGGCTTGGGTTCTACGCAGTATTTT.

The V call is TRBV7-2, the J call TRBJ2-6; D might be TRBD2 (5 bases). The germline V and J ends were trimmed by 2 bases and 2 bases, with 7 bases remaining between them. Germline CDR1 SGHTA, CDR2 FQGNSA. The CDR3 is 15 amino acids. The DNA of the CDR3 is TGTGCCAGCAGCTTACGGGGAACTGGGGCCAACGTCCTGACTTTC. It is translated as CASSLRGTGANVLTF.

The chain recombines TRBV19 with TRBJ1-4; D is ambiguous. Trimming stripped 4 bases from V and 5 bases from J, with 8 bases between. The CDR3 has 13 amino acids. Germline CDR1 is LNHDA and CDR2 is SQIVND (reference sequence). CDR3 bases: TGTGCCAGTAGTAAAACTCGAAATGAAAAACTGTTTTTT. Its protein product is CASSKTRNEKLFF.

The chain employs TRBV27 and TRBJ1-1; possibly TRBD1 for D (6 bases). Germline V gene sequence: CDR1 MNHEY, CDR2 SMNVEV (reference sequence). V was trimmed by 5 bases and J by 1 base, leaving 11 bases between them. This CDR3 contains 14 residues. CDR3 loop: CASSAKGGNTEAFF. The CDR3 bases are TGTGCCAGCAGTGCCAAGGGGGGGAACACTGAAGCTTTCTTT.

The CDR3, as DNA: TGTGCCAGCAGTTCCGCCGGTCAGCCCCAGCATTTT. This sequence encodes CASSSAGQPQHF. This rearrangement joins TRBV6-5 to TRBJ1-5; D is undetermined. The germline gives CDR1 MNHEY, CDR2 SVGAGI. This CDR3 has 12 residues. V was pared by 4 bases and J by 6 bases, with 7 bases between.

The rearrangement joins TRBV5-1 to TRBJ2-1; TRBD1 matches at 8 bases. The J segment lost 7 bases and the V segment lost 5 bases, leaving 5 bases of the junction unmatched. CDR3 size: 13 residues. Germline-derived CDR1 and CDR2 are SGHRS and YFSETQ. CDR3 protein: CASREDRANEQFF. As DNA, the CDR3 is TGCGCCAGCAGGGAGGACAGGGCAAATGAGCAGTTCTTC.

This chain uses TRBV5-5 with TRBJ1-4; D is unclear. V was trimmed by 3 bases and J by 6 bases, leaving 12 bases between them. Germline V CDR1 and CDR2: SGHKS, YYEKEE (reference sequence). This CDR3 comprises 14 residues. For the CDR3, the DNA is TGTGCCAGCAGCTATGGATGGGGAGATGAAAAACTGTTTTTT. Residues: CASSYGWGDEKLFF.

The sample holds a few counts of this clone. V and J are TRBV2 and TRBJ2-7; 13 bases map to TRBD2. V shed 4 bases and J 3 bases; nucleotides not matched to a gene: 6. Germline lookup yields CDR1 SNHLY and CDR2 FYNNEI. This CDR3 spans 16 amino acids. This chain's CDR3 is CASSGPGLAGIYEQYF. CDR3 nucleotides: TGTGCCAGCAGTGGACCGGGACTAGCGGGGATCTACGAGCAGTACTTC. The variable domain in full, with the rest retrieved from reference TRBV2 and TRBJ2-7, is EPEVTQTPSHQVTQMGQEVILRCVPISNHLYFYWYRQILGQKVEFLVSFYNNEISEKSEIFDDQFSVERPDGSNFTLKIRSTKLEDSAMYFCASSGPGLAGIYEQYFGPGTRLTVT.

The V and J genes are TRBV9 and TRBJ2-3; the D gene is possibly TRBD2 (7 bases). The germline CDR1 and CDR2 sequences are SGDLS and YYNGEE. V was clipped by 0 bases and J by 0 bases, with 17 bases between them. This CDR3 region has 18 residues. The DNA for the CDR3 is TGTGCCAGCAGCGTAGCCTCGGGGGGCCAGGGTAGCACAGATACGCAGTATTTT. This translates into CASSVASGGQGSTDTQYF.